The 18 T cell receptor beta chains below were found in one sample sequenced in a study of blood T cell repertoires in COVID-19. Profiling relied on immunoSEQ multiplex PCR, and the TCRdb table lists in-frame clones only, not all of them. The table has around 100,000 clones, roughly 85% seen once. Sequenced sample: peripheral blood. These receptors came from a woman in her 70s with acute or convalescent COVID-19.

The V call is TRBV5-1, the J call TRBJ1-1; 7 bases fit TRBD1. In germline, CDR1 is SGHRS, CDR2 YFSETQ. The CDR3 is made up of 16 amino acids. V trimming: 0 bases; J trimming: 2 bases; junction bases outside the gene matches: 7. In DNA form, the CDR3 reads TGCGCCAGCAGCTTGGTGTTAGGGACAGTCAACACTGAAGCTTTCTTT. Protein sequence: CASSLVLGTVNTEAFF. The full variable domain, rest sourced from reference TRBV5-1 and TRBJ1-1, is KAGVTQTPRYLIKTRGQQVTLSCSPISGHRSVSWYQQTPGQGLQFLFEYFSETQRNKGNFPGRFSGRQFSNSRSEMNVSTLELGDSALYLCASSLVLGTVNTEAFFGQGTRLTVV.

The chain uses TRBV5-1 and TRBJ2-7, with D perhaps matching TRBD1 (6 bases). Between the trimmed V and J ends, which lost 6 bases and 3 bases, there was a span of 10 bases. This CDR3 has 12 amino acids. Germline V CDR1 and CDR2: SGHRS, YFSETQ. In DNA, the CDR3 is TGCGCCAGCATAGGACAGAACTACGAGCAGTACTTC. Protein product: CASIGQNYEQYF.

This clone was seen a handful of times. The CDR3 DNA is TGTGCCAGCAGCCAAGACACGGGGGGGTTGGATGAGCAGTTCTTC. Protein product: CASSQDTGGLDEQFF. The genes are TRBV3-1 (or the pseudogene TRBV3-2) and TRBJ2-1; TRBD2 agrees at 8 bases. The V gene end was trimmed by 0 bases and the J gene end by 8 bases; junction bases not matched to a gene: 6. Germline values: CDR1 LGHDT, CDR2 YNNKEL (reference sequence). The CDR3 is 15 residues long.

The J gene is TRBJ2-3, the V gene TRBV7-6, with D maybe TRBD2 (6 bases). Trimming removed 1 base from V and 4 bases from J, with 12 bases in between. CDR1 is SGHVS and CDR2 is FNYEAQ in the germline V gene. This CDR3 comprises 15 residues. The CDR3 DNA reads TGTGCCAGCAGCTTAGGTGGGGGAGGCGCAGATACGCAGTATTTT. It translates to CASSLGGGGADTQYF.

V usage is TRBV12-3 or TRBV12-4 and J usage is TRBJ1-4; no reliable D call. V lost 6 bases to trimming and J lost 3 bases, with 8 bases between them. The CDR3 runs 13 residues. The CDR3 reads CASSTRANEKLFF. CDR3 sequence (DNA): TGTGCCAGCAGCACGAGGGCTAATGAAAAACTGTTTTTT.

V is TRBV27 and J is TRBJ1-5; 8 nucleotides align to TRBD1. Trimming took 5 bases from V and 0 from J; bases not matched to a gene: 3. The CDR3 contains 15 residues. Germline CDR1 reads MNHEY; CDR2 reads SMNVEV (reference sequence). The CDR3 spells CASSTGTGSNQPQHF. In DNA, the CDR3 is TGTGCCAGCAGTACAGGGACAGGTAGCAATCAGCCCCAGCATTTT.

V gene TRBV6-1 combines with J gene TRBJ2-7; D is perhaps TRBD2 (6 bases). Trimming removed 2 bases from V and 7 bases from J, with 9 bases in between. Germline lookup yields CDR1 MNHNS and CDR2 SASEGT. CDR3 size: 12 residues. The CDR3 loop reads CASSEYGGEQYF. The CDR3 DNA sequence: TGTGCCAGCAGTGAATACGGGGGAGAGCAGTACTTC.

The sample holds one count of this clone. This rearrangement joins TRBV12-3 or TRBV12-4 to TRBJ1-5; D perhaps matches TRBD1 (5 bases). Trimming left V 7 bases short and J 5 bases short, with 12 bases between. There are 13 residues in the CDR3. The CDR3 DNA reads TGTGCCAGCACCCCGGGGGGGTATCAGCCCCAGCATTTT. Translating gives CASTPGGYQPQHF.

Points on this clone: A much larger clone lies a single base off, so this may be a read error. Other DNA sequences in this specimen translate into the identical CDR3. CDR3 nucleotides: TGTGCCAGCAGCTTAGGGCGATCCTACGAGCAGTACGTC. Its protein is CASSLGRSYEQYV. The rearrangement joins TRBV13 to TRBJ2-7; no clear D. Trimming left V 0 bases short and J 1 base short, with 4 bases between. The CDR3 sequence is 13 residues long. The germline V gene encodes CDR1 PRHDT and CDR2 FYEKMQ (reference sequence).

The chain recombines TRBV5-8 with TRBJ2-7; no firm D call. The germline CDR1 and CDR2 sequences are SGHTS and YDEGEE. The length of the CDR3 is 15 residues. The V gene lost 1 base and the J gene lost 0 bases, with 11 bases spanning the gap. CDR3 DNA: TGTGCCAGCAGCTTGTTCGGGTTAAGCTCCTACGAGCAGTACTTC. Residues: CASSLFGLSSYEQYF. Based on the CDR3 plus reference TRBV5-8 and TRBJ2-7, the full variable domain is EAGVTQSPTHLIKTRGQQATLRCSPISGHTSVYWYQQALGLGLQFLLWYDEGEERNRGNFPPRFSGRQFPNYSSELNVNALELEDSALYLCASSLFGLSSYEQYFGPGTRLTVT.

The J gene is TRBJ2-5, the V gene TRBV2; no firm D call. CDR1 SNHLY and CDR2 FYNNEI come from the germline V gene. There are 11 residues in the CDR3. Trimming pared 3 bases from V and 3 bases from J, leaving 2 bases between. The CDR3 region has the DNA TGTGCCAGCAGTGACGAAGAGACCCAGTACTTC. This sequence encodes CASSDEETQYF.

The chain is built from TRBV4-1 and TRBJ1-2; 8 nucleotides match TRBD1. After removal of 4 bases from V and 7 bases from J, the junction contained 8 bases not matched to a gene. Germline CDR1 is MGHRA and CDR2 is YSYEKL. This CDR3 contains 14 residues. The CDR3 loop reads CASSRDGQGSGYTF. DNA of the CDR3: TGCGCCAGCAGCCGGGACGGACAGGGCTCTGGCTACACCTTC.

CDR3 nucleotide sequence: TGTGCCATCCGGACAGGGCTTAATGAAAAACTGTTTTTT. Residues: CAIRTGLNEKLFF. This chain uses TRBV6-5 with TRBJ1-4; 8 nucleotides line up with TRBD1. Trimming at V came to 10 bases and at J to 4 bases, leaving 5 bases not matched to a gene. Germline V lookup: CDR1 MNHEY, CDR2 SVGAGI. The CDR3 is made up of 13 amino acids.

V gene TRBV30 combines with J gene TRBJ1-5, with 10 bases lining up with TRBD1. Per the germline V gene, CDR1 is GTSNPN and CDR2 is SVGIG (reference sequence). The length of the CDR3 is 16 residues. V shed 1 base, J shed 5 bases, and the junction held 8 bases outside the gene matches. The DNA of the CDR3 is TGTGCCTGGAGTGCCCCGGACAGGGGGTGGGATCAGCCCCAGCATTTT. Residues: CAWSAPDRGWDQPQHF.

This chain uses TRBV27 with TRBJ1-5, with 8 bases aligning to TRBD1. Germline V lookup: CDR1 MNHEY, CDR2 SMNVEV (reference sequence). The CDR3 length is 17 residues. V lost 3 bases to trimming and J lost 0 bases; unmatched junction nucleotides: 7. Here the CDR3 DNA reads TGTGCCAGCAGTTTGGACAGGGAACGGGCTAGCAATCAGCCCCAGCATTTT. It encodes CASSLDRERASNQPQHF.

This sequence joins TRBV11-3 and TRBJ2-5, with TRBD2 identical over 13 bases. The V gene end was trimmed by 5 bases and the J gene end by 2 bases; junction bases not matched to a gene: 5. Germline V gives CDR1 SGHNT, CDR2 YENEEA. This CDR3 has 16 amino acids. CDR3 region: CASSPRTSGGQETQYF. DNA of the CDR3: TGTGCCAGCAGCCCCAGGACTAGCGGGGGTCAAGAGACCCAGTACTTC.

This chain joins TRBV9 and TRBJ2-3, with TRBD2 matching over 15 bases. V dropped 2 bases and J dropped 3; count of bases not matched to a gene: 4. The CDR3 is 17 amino acids. Germline-derived CDR1 and CDR2 are SGDLS and YYNGEE. CDR3 amino acids: CASSVLGLAGGTDTQYF. Written as DNA, the CDR3 is TGTGCCAGCAGCGTCCTGGGACTAGCGGGGGGAACAGATACGCAGTATTTT.

The V call is TRBV2, the J call TRBJ2-1; maybe TRBD2 (5 bases). Germline-derived CDR1 and CDR2 are SNHLY and FYNNEI. CDR3 length: 13 amino acids. V lost 4 bases and J 7 bases, leaving 11 bases between the germline ends. The CDR3 bases are TGTGCCAGCAGTGGCGAGGGTGTAAATGAGCAGTTCTTC. Amino acids: CASSGEGVNEQFF.